The rows below give T cell receptor beta chains drawn from one sample of a study of CD8 T cells in Susac syndrome. TCRdb processed the immunoSEQ multiplex PCR reads anew with MiXCR; each CDR3 protein has one entry. The data show roughly 67,000 distinct CDR3 sequences, about 95% seen once. The sample comprised CD8+ T cells from PBMCs. The receptors derive from a human donor with multiple sclerosis. The CDR3 runs from the conserved cysteine through the conserved F or W. The D gene is left open where the match is weak.

CDR3 protein: CASSPPWSGALQETQYF
CDR3 DNA: TGTGCCAGCAGTCCTCCTTGGAGCGGGGCACTCCAAGAGACCCAGTACTTC
D gene: TRBD2
V gene: TRBV27
J gene: TRBJ2-5

CDR3 protein: CASSWDRAYNEQFF
CDR3 DNA: TGTGCCAGCAGTTGGGACAGGGCGTACAATGAGCAGTTCTTC
D gene: TRBD1
V gene: TRBV27
J gene: TRBJ2-1

CDR3 protein: CSAKVGNTIYF
CDR3 DNA: TGCAGTGCTAAGGTCGGAAACACCATATATTTT
D gene: NA
V gene: TRBV20-1
J gene: TRBJ1-3

CDR3 protein: CASSLSGNRNEQFF
CDR3 DNA: TGTGCCAGCAGCCTTAGCGGGAACCGGAATGAGCAGTTCTTC
D gene: TRBD2
V gene: TRBV11-1
J gene: TRBJ2-1

CDR3 protein: CASSYFEGGAEAFF
CDR3 DNA: TGTGCCAGCAGTTACTTCGAGGGAGGGGCTGAAGCTTTCTTT
D gene: NA
V gene: TRBV6-5
J gene: TRBJ1-1

CDR3 protein: CASSAEPGFWYEQYF
CDR3 DNA: TGTGCCAGCAGCGCCGAACCCGGGTTTTGGTACGAGCAGTACTTC
D gene: NA
V gene: TRBV9
J gene: TRBJ2-7

CDR3 protein: CSARSGDSYEQYF
CDR3 DNA: TGCAGTGCTAGATCGGGGGACTCCTACGAGCAGTACTTC
D gene: NA
V gene: TRBV20-1
J gene: TRBJ2-7

CDR3 protein: CASSLMGWGLTGAFRYNEQFF
CDR3 DNA: TGTGCCAGCAGCTTAATGGGATGGGGTCTAACGGGGGCCTTTCGTTACAATGAGCAGTTCTTC
D gene: NA
V gene: TRBV11-2
J gene: TRBJ2-1

CDR3 protein: CASSLGHLNTEAFF
CDR3 DNA: TGTGCCAGCAGTTTAGGACACCTGAACACTGAAGCTTTCTTT
D gene: NA
V gene: TRBV27
J gene: TRBJ1-1

CDR3 protein: CASSQVETEVRNQPQHF
CDR3 DNA: TGCGCCAGCAGCCAAGTTGAGACAGAGGTACGCAATCAGCCCCAGCATTTT
D gene: NA
V gene: TRBV4-1
J gene: TRBJ1-5

CDR3 protein: CASSLGELGYGYTF
CDR3 DNA: TGTGCCAGCAGTTTGGGGGAACTGGGCTATGGCTACACCTTC
D gene: NA
V gene: TRBV12-3/TRBV12-4
J gene: TRBJ1-2

CDR3 protein: CASSLGSSSGYTF
CDR3 DNA: TGTGCCAGCAGTTTAGGGTCCAGCAGCGGCTACACCTTC
D gene: NA
V gene: TRBV27
J gene: TRBJ1-2

CDR3 protein: CASSYPDTQYF
CDR3 DNA: TGTGCCAGCAGTTACCCAGATACGCAGTATTTT
D gene: NA
V gene: TRBV6-2/TRBV6-3
J gene: TRBJ2-3

CDR3 protein: CASQYSSGGGTDTQYF
CDR3 DNA: TGTGCCAGCCAGTACTCGAGCGGGGGGGGAACAGATACGCAGTATTTT
D gene: TRBD2
V gene: TRBV2
J gene: TRBJ2-3

CDR3 protein: CASSQDGLYIQYF
CDR3 DNA: TGCGCCAGCAGCCAAGATGGCCTATACATTCAGTACTTC
D gene: NA
V gene: TRBV4-1
J gene: TRBJ2-4

CDR3 protein: CSVGPDRDGYTF
CDR3 DNA: TGCAGCGTGGGACCGGACAGGGATGGCTACACCTTC
D gene: TRBD1
V gene: TRBV29-1
J gene: TRBJ1-2

CDR3 protein: CSGTSSVDSLYEQYF
CDR3 DNA: TGCAGTGGAACTAGCAGTGTGGACAGTCTCTACGAGCAGTACTTC
D gene: NA
V gene: TRBV20-1
J gene: TRBJ2-7

CDR3 protein: CASSPEGYGYTF
CDR3 DNA: TGTGCCAGCAGTCCAGAAGGGTATGGCTACACCTTC
D gene: NA
V gene: TRBV27
J gene: TRBJ1-2

CDR3 protein: CASSPGRGGGTDTQYF
CDR3 DNA: TGTGCCAGCAGCCCAGGGCGGGGTGGCGGCACAGATACGCAGTATTTT
D gene: NA
V gene: TRBV6-1
J gene: TRBJ2-3

CDR3 protein: CASSITGGGTEAFF
CDR3 DNA: TGTGCCAGTAGTATTACAGGGGGGGGGACTGAAGCTTTCTTT
D gene: TRBD1
V gene: TRBV19
J gene: TRBJ1-1

CDR3 protein: CAWRGQKTQETQYF
CDR3 DNA: TGTGCCTGGAGAGGACAGAAAACCCAAGAGACCCAGTACTTC
D gene: NA
V gene: TRBV30
J gene: TRBJ2-5

CDR3 protein: CSVDGTGANTGELFF
CDR3 DNA: TGCAGCGTTGATGGGACAGGGGCCAACACCGGGGAGCTGTTTTTT
D gene: TRBD1
V gene: TRBV29-1
J gene: TRBJ2-2

CDR3 protein: CASSAGTGDYEQYF
CDR3 DNA: TGTGCCAGCAGTGCCGGGACAGGGGACTACGAGCAGTACTTC
D gene: TRBD1
V gene: TRBV27
J gene: TRBJ2-7

CDR3 protein: CSVTPSGDYQETQYF
CDR3 DNA: TGCAGCGTTACGCCTAGCGGGGACTACCAAGAGACCCAGTACTTC
D gene: TRBD2
V gene: TRBV29-1
J gene: TRBJ2-5

CDR3 protein: CATSSHGRAPYTDTQYF
CDR3 DNA: TGTGCCACCAGCTCCCATGGGAGGGCCCCGTACACAGATACGCAGTATTTT
D gene: TRBD2
V gene: TRBV15
J gene: TRBJ2-3

CDR3 protein: CASSTMDRSSYNEQFF
CDR3 DNA: TGTGCCAGCAGCACGATGGACAGGAGCTCCTACAATGAGCAGTTCTTC
D gene: TRBD1
V gene: TRBV7-2
J gene: TRBJ2-1

CDR3 protein: CASSSGTRIEQYF
CDR3 DNA: TGTGCCAGCAGTTCAGGGACTCGTATTGAGCAGTATTTT
D gene: NA
V gene: TRBV25-1
J gene: TRBJ2-3

CDR3 protein: CASSPLPRQADTQYF
CDR3 DNA: TGTGCCAGCAGCCCCCTCCCCAGGCAGGCAGATACGCAGTATTTT
D gene: NA
V gene: TRBV12-3/TRBV12-4
J gene: TRBJ2-3

CDR3 protein: CASSLEGGRSYNEQFF
CDR3 DNA: TGTGCCAGCAGTTTAGAAGGCGGGAGGTCCTACAATGAGCAGTTCTTC
D gene: TRBD2
V gene: TRBV27
J gene: TRBJ2-1

CDR3 protein: CASSPLPRSRPYEQYF
CDR3 DNA: TGTGCCAGCAGCCCTTTACCCAGATCTCGTCCCTACGAGCAGTACTTC
D gene: NA
V gene: TRBV9
J gene: TRBJ2-7

CDR3 protein: CASSYFRDTEAFF
CDR3 DNA: TGTGCCAGCAGTTACTTCAGGGACACTGAAGCTTTCTTT
D gene: NA
V gene: TRBV6-5
J gene: TRBJ1-1

CDR3 protein: CASAPGTSGSLQYF
CDR3 DNA: TGTGCCAGCGCTCCAGGGACTAGCGGTTCTTTGCAGTACTTC
D gene: TRBD2
V gene: TRBV7-9
J gene: TRBJ2-7

CDR3 protein: CSARDWDRGNTEAFF
CDR3 DNA: TGCAGTGCTAGAGATTGGGACAGGGGGAACACTGAAGCTTTCTTT
D gene: TRBD1
V gene: TRBV20-1
J gene: TRBJ1-1

CDR3 protein: CSVEGGTSYNEQFF
CDR3 DNA: TGCAGCGTTGAAGGAGGAACTTCCTACAATGAGCAGTTCTTC
D gene: NA
V gene: TRBV29-1
J gene: TRBJ2-1